This record covers a single T cell receptor beta chain. As yet, its antigen is unknown. The entry originates in a study of CD8+ T cells in alopecia areata. Turning to the study itself: Scoring of treated patients' severity used the percentage of affected scalp area. Study-wide results and caveats: Alopecia totalis/universalis scalp especially showed more expanded CD8+ clones than normal scalp. Scalp specimens additionally yield sequences from normal skin's resident alphabeta T cells. Possibly as an HLA-related effect, TCR sharing across patients appeared less clear than in mice.

Treatment indicated: oral pan-JAK inhibitor, 5-10 mg twice daily. From germline, CDR1 is SGHRS and CDR2 YFSETQ. V was shortened by 5 bases and J by 1 base, with 7 bases between the two germline ends. This CDR3 has 13 amino acids. Extraction of RNA preceded its reverse transcription into cDNA, which served as the sequencing template. The protocol was immunoSEQ multiplex PCR, while the TCRdb copy is restricted to in-frame clones and leaves out a portion. Of about 200,000 clones detected, 58% appear once; the ten largest clones hold under 7%. The chain has TRBV5-1 and TRBJ1-5, with a weak D call TRBD1 (6 bases). This sequence was found in a human donor with alopecia areata. The source was CD4+ T cells sorted from blood, collected at week 24, from a patient treated with tofacitinib. This chain's CDR3 is CASSTGSNQPQHF. In nucleotides, the CDR3 is TGCGCCAGCAGTACAGGGAGCAATCAGCCCCAGCATTTT.